This TCR beta chain was recovered during a study of PD-1 blockade in classical Hodgkin lymphoma. Points from the study as a whole: Any patient who commenced nivolumab under 1 year after ASCT was excluded. A significant rise in TCR diversity was seen by C4D1 for CD4+ cells but not for CD8+ cells.

V was pared by 1 base and J by 2 bases, with 7 bases of the junction left unmatched. The CDR3 totals 16 residues. Germline CDR1 is LNHNV and CDR2 is YYDKDF (reference sequence). Assay: immunoSEQ multiplex PCR; the TCRdb copy retains only in-frame clones and omits some. Among 39,000 or so clones, 70% to 90% were seen once, and the ten largest hold about 5.5%. About this clone: What it binds is unknown.

Brentuximab vedotin exposure varied among the patients, all of whom had relapsed after autologous stem cell transplantation. The origin of this receptor is a human donor with classical Hodgkin lymphoma. The sample in question was peripheral blood mononuclear cells (PBMCs), obtained before the second cycle of nivolumab. The chain combines TRBV15 with TRBJ2-5; 7 nucleotides align to TRBD1. Here the CDR3 reads CATSRATGLRQETQYF. The CDR3 DNA follows: TGTGCCACCAGCAGAGCGACAGGGTTAAGGCAAGAGACCCAGTACTTC.